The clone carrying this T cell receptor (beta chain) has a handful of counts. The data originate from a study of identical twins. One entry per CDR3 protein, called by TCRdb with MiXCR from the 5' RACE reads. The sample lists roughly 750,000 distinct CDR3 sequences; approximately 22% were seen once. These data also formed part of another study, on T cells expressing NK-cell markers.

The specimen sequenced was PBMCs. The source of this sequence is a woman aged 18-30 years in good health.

This chain's CDR3 is CASSMKNTEAFF. The DNA of the CDR3 is TGTGCCAGCAGCATGAAGAACACTGAAGCTTTCTTT. The chain uses TRBV21-1 and TRBJ1-1. TRBV21-1 has pseudogene status. CDR3 length: 12 residues.